The 26 T cell receptor beta chains below were found in one sample sequenced in a study of blood T cell repertoires in COVID-19. Generated by immunoSEQ multiplex PCR, the TCRdb table keeps only in-frame clones and is missing some. The data show roughly 230,000 clones, about four fifths seen once. The specimen sequenced was peripheral blood. The receptors derive from a man aged 45-65 years with active or convalescent COVID-19.

The genes are TRBV7-3 and TRBJ2-3, with TRBD2 matching 8 bases. In germline, CDR1 is SGHTA, CDR2 FQGTGA. Trimming at V came to 5 bases and at J to 3 bases, leaving 10 bases not matched to a gene. The CDR3 contains 16 residues. The CDR3 here is CASSPLIGGGTDTQYF. In nucleotides, the CDR3 is TGTGCCAGCAGCCCCCTTATCGGCGGGGGGACAGATACGCAGTATTTT. Variable domain in full (rest from reference TRBV7-3 and TRBJ2-3): GAGVSQTPSNKVTEKGKYVELRCDPISGHTALYWYRQSLGQGPEFLIYFQGTGAADDSGLPNDRFFAVRPEGSVSTLKIQRTERGDSAVYLCASSPLIGGGTDTQYFGPGTRLTVL.

This rearrangement joins TRBV5-1 to TRBJ1-2; TRBD1 might be the D (6 bases). Germline values: CDR1 SGHRS, CDR2 YFSETQ. V lost 4 bases to trimming and J lost 6 bases, with 22 bases between them. This CDR3 contains 16 residues. This CDR3 is CASSPTPGQGIDGYTF. The CDR3 DNA sequence: TGCGCCAGCAGCCCAACCCCGGGACAAGGAATTGATGGCTACACCTTC.

This clone has just a few counts. The chain carries TRBV12-3 or TRBV12-4 and TRBJ1-1; D unresolved. V was cut by 3 bases and J by 6 bases, with 5 bases left in between. CDR3 length equals 11 residues. This chain's CDR3 is CASSFGSEAFF. As DNA, the CDR3 is TGTGCCAGCAGTTTCGGTTCTGAAGCTTTCTTT.

V gene TRBV3-1 (or the pseudogene TRBV3-2) combines with J gene TRBJ2-1, with TRBD2 identical over 9 bases. The CDR3 sequence is 15 residues long. V dropped 4 bases and J dropped 5; count of bases not matched to a gene: 6. Germline CDR1 is LGHDT and CDR2 is YNNKEL (reference sequence). CDR3 bases: TGTGCCAGCAGCCCCCTAGCGGGGAGGAACAATGAGCAGTTCTTC. Encoded protein: CASSPLAGRNNEQFF.

The gene calls are TRBV25-1 and TRBJ1-6; the D is unclear. CDR1 MGHDK and CDR2 SYGVNS come from the germline V gene. This CDR3 is 13 amino acids long. The CDR3 DNA follows: TGTGCAGTTGCAAGCCGGGATAATTCACCCCTCCACTTT. Its protein is CAVASRDNSPLHF.

The rearrangement joins TRBV11-2 to TRBJ1-5; D is unclear. This CDR3 spans 13 amino acids. CDR1 is SGHAT and CDR2 is FQNNGV in the germline V gene. The V end lost 5 bases, the J end lost 6 bases, and 11 bases lay between the germline ends. This chain's CDR3 is CASSTAGTQPQHF. The DNA for the CDR3 is TGTGCCAGCAGCACGGCAGGAACTCAGCCCCAGCATTTT.

This clone occurred once. The V gene is TRBV5-6, the J gene TRBJ2-5; 9 bases are a match to TRBD2. The V gene end was trimmed by 4 bases and the J gene end by 5 bases; junction bases not matched to a gene: 15. CDR3 length: 17 amino acids. The germline CDR1 and CDR2 sequences are SGHDT and YYEEEE. The CDR3 DNA follows: TGTGCCAGCAGCCCTCGTCGCCCTAGCGGGGTAGAGGAGACCCAGTACTTC. It codes for CASSPRRPSGVEETQYF. Using reference TRBV5-6 and TRBJ2-5 for the parts outside the CDR3, the full variable domain is DAGVTQSPTHLIKTRGQQVTLRCSPKSGHDTVSWYQQALGQGPQFIFQYYEEEERQRGNFPDRFSGHQFPNYSSELNVNALLLGDSALYLCASSPRRPSGVEETQYFGPGTRLLVL.

The table lists this clone with a few counts. CDR3 in DNA: TGTGCCACCAGTGATTTGGTCACAGCTAACTATGGCTACACCTTC. Residues: CATSDLVTANYGYTF. The chain is built from TRBV24-1 and TRBJ1-2; the D is unclear. Germline V gene lookup returns CDR1 KGHDR and CDR2 SFDVKD. This CDR3 contains 15 residues. Trimming took off 0 bases at V and 0 bases at J, with 7 bases between the two ends.

This clone was counted only a few times. The chain uses TRBV7-8 and TRBJ1-1; no clear D. The germline V gene has CDR1 SGHVS and CDR2 FQNEAQ. The V and J ends lost 4 bases and 1 base respectively, with 7 bases between them. The CDR3 length is 13 residues. The chain's CDR3 is CASSSVQNTEAFF. The CDR3 nucleotides read TGTGCCAGCAGCTCGGTTCAGAACACTGAAGCTTTCTTT.

This clone has just a few counts. V gene TRBV9 combines with J gene TRBJ1-2, with 9 bases identical to TRBD1. Germline-derived CDR1 and CDR2 are SGDLS and YYNGEE. With V trimmed by 0 bases and J by 5 bases, 11 bases remained unmatched. CDR3 length: 17 residues. This CDR3 reads CASSVDRDRARGYGYTF. DNA of the CDR3: TGTGCCAGCAGCGTAGACAGGGACAGGGCGCGAGGGTATGGCTACACCTTC.

The chain has TRBV6-5 and TRBJ1-3, with TRBD1 as a possible D gene (6 bases). V dropped 5 bases and J dropped 4 bases, with 12 bases sitting between them. The CDR3 has 14 amino acids. Germline-derived CDR1 and CDR2 are MNHEY and SVGAGI. CDR3 DNA: TGTGCCAGCAGTCCTACAGGGACCGGAAACACCATATATTTT. Protein sequence: CASSPTGTGNTIYF.

The genes are TRBV5-6 and TRBJ2-7; 8 bases are shared with TRBD1. The junction had 3 bases not matched to a gene; V was cut back by 2 bases and J by 2 bases. This CDR3 comprises 14 residues. From germline, CDR1 is SGHDT and CDR2 YYEEEE. This CDR3 is CASSFGQGPYEQYF. The CDR3 DNA is TGTGCCAGCAGCTTCGGACAGGGACCCTACGAGCAGTACTTC.

This clone is judged medium-sized. This rearrangement joins TRBV4-3 to TRBJ2-2; possible D gene TRBD1, 5 bases. V was pared by 1 base and J by 5 bases, with 17 bases between. The CDR3 is 17 amino acids. In germline, CDR1 is LGHNA, CDR2 YSLEER. CDR3 coding DNA: TGCGCCAGCAGCCAAGGCGACCAGGGTTCATCAACCGGGGAGCTGTTTTTT. The encoded protein is CASSQGDQGSSTGELFF.

The rearrangement joins TRBV7-6 to TRBJ1-1; D not certain. V was clipped by 5 bases and J by 6 bases, with 16 bases between them. CDR3 length equals 14 residues. Germline CDR1 SGHVS, CDR2 FNYEAQ. This CDR3 is CASSLRIDGAEAFF. The CDR3 DNA follows: TGTGCCAGCAGCCTAAGGATCGACGGGGCTGAAGCTTTCTTT.

The chain joins TRBV2 to TRBJ1-3; D not certain. In germline, CDR1 is SNHLY, CDR2 FYNNEI. This CDR3 is 15 amino acids long. V was shortened by 0 bases and J by 0 bases, with 6 bases between the two germline ends. The DNA for the CDR3 is TGTGCCAGCAGTGAAGCTATCCCCTCTGGAAACACCATATATTTT. Its translation is CASSEAIPSGNTIYF.

The chain recombines TRBV19 with TRBJ2-3, with D possibly TRBD1 on 6 matching bases. There are 15 residues in the CDR3. V lost 5 bases, J lost 0 bases, and 12 bases lay in between. The germline V gene has CDR1 LNHDA and CDR2 SQIVND (reference sequence). The CDR3 DNA is TGTGCCAGTAGTTTTAACAGGGCCAGCACAGATACGCAGTATTTT. It is translated as CASSFNRASTDTQYF.

This clone was observed a single time. The chain uses TRBV5-4 and TRBJ1-1, with 8 bases fitting TRBD1. Germline CDR1 SGHNT, CDR2 YYREEE (reference sequence). Unmatched junction bases numbered 15, after V lost 3 bases and J lost 8 bases. This CDR3 spans 16 amino acids. CDR3 nucleotide sequence: TGTGCCAGCAGCTCACAGACCGGGACAGGAAGCGCCGAAGCTTTCTTT. Encoded protein: CASSSQTGTGSAEAFF.

V is TRBV30 and J is TRBJ1-2, with 7 bases matching TRBD1. V lost 3 bases and J lost 8; bases outside the gene matches: 6. In germline, CDR1 is GTSNPN, CDR2 SVGIG (reference sequence). This CDR3 contains 12 residues. In nucleotides, the CDR3 is TGTGCCTGGAGCACCCCCAGGGGGGGCTACACCTTC. The encoded protein is CAWSTPRGGYTF.

A single count supports this clone. The J gene is TRBJ1-2, the V gene TRBV28; 9 nucleotides line up with TRBD1. This CDR3 has 14 residues. Trimming removed 5 bases from V and 2 bases from J; junction bases left unmatched: 3. Germline V CDR1 and CDR2: MDHEN, SYDVKM. CDR3 in DNA: TGTGCCAGCAGTCACAGGGGGCGGAACTATGGCTACACCTTC. Translation: CASSHRGRNYGYTF.

The chain carries TRBV19 and TRBJ2-3, with 9 bases identical to TRBD1. V shed 6 bases, J shed 4 bases, and the junction held 11 bases outside the gene matches. Germline assignment: CDR1 LNHDA and CDR2 SQIVND (reference sequence). The CDR3 is 16 residues long. CDR3 residues: CASRPIGGQGSDTQYF. Written as DNA, the CDR3 is TGTGCCAGTAGACCTATAGGGGGACAGGGCTCAGATACGCAGTATTTT.

This clone has only one observation. The chain links TRBV18 to TRBJ2-7, with TRBD2 matching over 11 bases. This CDR3 spans 15 amino acids. V lost 5 bases, J lost 3 bases, and 6 bases stayed unmatched. Germline loops: CDR1 KGHSH, CDR2 LQKENI. The CDR3 here is CASSSGLAGIYEQYF. In nucleotides, the CDR3 is TGTGCCAGCTCATCAGGACTAGCGGGTATCTACGAGCAGTACTTC.

The chain employs TRBV7-2 and TRBJ1-6, with 9 bases matching TRBD1. V lost 5 bases to trimming and J lost 9 bases; unmatched junction nucleotides: 8. CDR3 size: 15 residues. Germline V gene lookup returns CDR1 SGHTA and CDR2 FQGNSA. The CDR3 nucleotides are TGTGCCAGCAGCAGCAGGGACAGGGAATCTTCACCCCTCCACTTT. Protein sequence: CASSSRDRESSPLHF.

V and J are TRBV9 and TRBJ1-3; the D gene is possibly TRBD1 (5 bases). There are 15 residues in the CDR3. The ends were cut back, 3 bases at V and 0 bases at J, with 10 bases in the middle. From germline, CDR1 is SGDLS and CDR2 YYNGEE. This CDR3 is CASSARGDSGNTIYF. The CDR3 DNA follows: TGTGCCAGCAGCGCCCGGGGGGACTCTGGAAACACCATATATTTT.

This clone was counted a few times. The chain links TRBV19 to TRBJ1-2; 10 nucleotides match TRBD1. CDR3 length: 15 amino acids. The germline V gene has CDR1 LNHDA and CDR2 SQIVND (reference sequence). V was pared by 4 bases and J by 2 bases, with 4 bases of the junction left unmatched. The CDR3 here is CASSTRQGANYGYTF. CDR3 DNA sequence: TGTGCCAGTAGTACCCGACAGGGGGCAAACTATGGCTACACCTTC.

The chain employs TRBV19 and TRBJ2-3, with no clear D. This CDR3 spans 17 amino acids. From germline, CDR1 is LNHDA and CDR2 SQIVND (reference sequence). V lost 4 bases and J lost 0, with 17 bases in between. Here the CDR3 reads CASSTSPTQESTDTQYF. Here the CDR3 DNA reads TGTGCCAGTAGTACCTCCCCCACGCAGGAAAGCACAGATACGCAGTATTTT.

The V gene is TRBV9, the J gene TRBJ2-3, with a tentative D call TRBD1 (5 bases). The V end was cut by 2 bases, the J end by 0 bases, with 16 bases between. Germline CDR1 and CDR2: SGDLS and YYNGEE. The CDR3 extends over 17 amino acids. CDR3 sequence reads: CASSVFDSAYSTDTQYF. The CDR3 DNA follows: TGTGCCAGCAGCGTCTTCGACAGCGCCTATAGCACAGATACGCAGTATTTT.